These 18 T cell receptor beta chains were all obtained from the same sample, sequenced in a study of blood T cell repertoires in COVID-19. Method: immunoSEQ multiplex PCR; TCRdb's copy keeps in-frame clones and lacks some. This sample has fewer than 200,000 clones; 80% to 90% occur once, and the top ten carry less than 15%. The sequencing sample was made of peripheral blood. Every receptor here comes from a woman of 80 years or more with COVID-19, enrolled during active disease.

DNA of the CDR3: TGTGCCAGCAGGGGCGCAGATACGCAGTATTTT. It yields the protein CASRGADTQYF. The gene calls are TRBV7-9 and TRBJ2-3, with D unclear. Germline V gene lookup returns CDR1 SEHNR and CDR2 FQNEAQ (reference sequence). The CDR3 is 11 residues long. Trimming stripped 6 bases from V and 4 bases from J, with 5 bases between.

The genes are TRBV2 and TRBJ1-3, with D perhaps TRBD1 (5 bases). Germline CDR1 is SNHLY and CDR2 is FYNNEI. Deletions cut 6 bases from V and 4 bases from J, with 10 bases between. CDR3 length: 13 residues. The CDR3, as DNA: TGTGCCAGCAGGAAGGGGCCCGGAAACACCATATATTTT. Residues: CASRKGPGNTIYF.

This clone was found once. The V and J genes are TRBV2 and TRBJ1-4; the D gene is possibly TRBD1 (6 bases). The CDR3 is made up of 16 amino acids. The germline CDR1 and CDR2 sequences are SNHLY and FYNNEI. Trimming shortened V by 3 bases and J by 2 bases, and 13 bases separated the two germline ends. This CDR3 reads CASSDRIQGTNEKLFF. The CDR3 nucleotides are TGTGCCAGCAGTGATCGAATCCAGGGGACTAATGAAAAACTGTTTTTT.

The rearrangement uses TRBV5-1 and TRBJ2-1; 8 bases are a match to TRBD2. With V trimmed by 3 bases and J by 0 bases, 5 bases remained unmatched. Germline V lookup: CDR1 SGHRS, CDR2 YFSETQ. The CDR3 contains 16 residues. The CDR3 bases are TGCGCCAGCAGCTACCTGAGCGGGAGCTCCTACAATGAGCAGTTCTTC. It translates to CASSYLSGSSYNEQFF.

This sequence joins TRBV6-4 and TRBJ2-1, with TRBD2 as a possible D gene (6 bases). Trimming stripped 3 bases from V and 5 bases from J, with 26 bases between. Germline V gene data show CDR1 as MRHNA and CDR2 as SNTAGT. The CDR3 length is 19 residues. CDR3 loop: CASSDLLPRGSPINNEQFF. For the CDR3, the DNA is TGTGCCAGCAGTGATCTCCTTCCCCGGGGGAGCCCCATCAACAATGAGCAGTTCTTC.

DNA of the CDR3: TGTGCCAGCACTAAGCTATTCGGGGGGTGGAAATACAATGAGCAGTTCTTC. It encodes CASTKLFGGWKYNEQFF. This sequence joins TRBV27 and TRBJ2-1; 7 bases are shared with TRBD2. J lost 4 bases, V lost 7 bases, and 16 bases had no gene match. Germline V gene sequence: CDR1 MNHEY, CDR2 SMNVEV (reference sequence). The CDR3 runs to 17 residues.

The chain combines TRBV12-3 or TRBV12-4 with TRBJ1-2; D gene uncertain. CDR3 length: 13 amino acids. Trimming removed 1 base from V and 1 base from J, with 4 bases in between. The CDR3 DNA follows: TGTGCCAGCAGTTTAGACAGTAACTATGGCTACACCTTC. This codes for CASSLDSNYGYTF.

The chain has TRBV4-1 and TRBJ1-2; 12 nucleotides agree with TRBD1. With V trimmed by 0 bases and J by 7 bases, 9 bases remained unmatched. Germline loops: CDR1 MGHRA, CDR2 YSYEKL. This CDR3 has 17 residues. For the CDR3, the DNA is TGCGCCAGCAGCCAAGATCAAGGGGACAGGGGGCAAGTTGGCTACACCTTC. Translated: CASSQDQGDRGQVGYTF.

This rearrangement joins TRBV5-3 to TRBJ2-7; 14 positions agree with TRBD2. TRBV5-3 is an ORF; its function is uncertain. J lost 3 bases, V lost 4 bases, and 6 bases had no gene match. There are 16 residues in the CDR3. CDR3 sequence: CARSRGTSGSRYEQYF. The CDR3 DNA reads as TGTGCCAGAAGCCGGGGGACTAGCGGGAGCCGCTACGAGCAGTACTTC.

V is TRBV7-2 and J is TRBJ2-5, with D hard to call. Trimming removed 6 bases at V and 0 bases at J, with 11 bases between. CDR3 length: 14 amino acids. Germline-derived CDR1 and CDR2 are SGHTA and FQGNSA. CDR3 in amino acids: CASSPSPYQETQYF. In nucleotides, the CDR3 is TGTGCCAGCAGTCCCAGTCCGTACCAAGAGACCCAGTACTTC.

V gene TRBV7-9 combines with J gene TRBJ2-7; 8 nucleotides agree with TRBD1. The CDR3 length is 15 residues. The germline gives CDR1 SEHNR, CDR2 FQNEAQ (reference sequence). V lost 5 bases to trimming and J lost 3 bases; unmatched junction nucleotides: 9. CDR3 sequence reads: CASSPRGQRNYEQYF. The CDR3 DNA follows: TGTGCCAGCAGCCCCAGGGGGCAAAGGAACTACGAGCAGTACTTC.

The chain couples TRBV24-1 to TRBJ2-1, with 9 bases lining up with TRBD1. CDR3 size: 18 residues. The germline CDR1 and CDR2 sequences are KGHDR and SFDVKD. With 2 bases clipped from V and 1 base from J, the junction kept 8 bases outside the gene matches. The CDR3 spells CATSDSKPGTGSYNEQFF. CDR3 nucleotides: TGTGCCACCAGTGATTCCAAACCCGGGACAGGGTCCTACAATGAGCAGTTCTTC.

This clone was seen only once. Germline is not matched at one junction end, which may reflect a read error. Written as DNA, the CDR3 is TGCAGCGTTGACGGGACTAGCGGGAGTGGAGTGGTGCTCTTC. This encodes CSVDGTSGSGVVLF. This rearrangement joins TRBV29-1 to TRBJ2-1; 14 bases match TRBD2. CDR1 is SQVTM, CDR2 ANQGSEA, per germline. CDR3 length: 14 residues.

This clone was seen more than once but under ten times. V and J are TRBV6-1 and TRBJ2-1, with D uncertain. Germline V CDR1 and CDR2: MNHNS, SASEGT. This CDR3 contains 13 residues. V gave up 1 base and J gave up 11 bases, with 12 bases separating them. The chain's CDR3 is CASSEGLRRKQFF. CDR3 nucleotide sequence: TGTGCCAGCAGTGAAGGTCTTAGGCGGAAGCAGTTCTTC.

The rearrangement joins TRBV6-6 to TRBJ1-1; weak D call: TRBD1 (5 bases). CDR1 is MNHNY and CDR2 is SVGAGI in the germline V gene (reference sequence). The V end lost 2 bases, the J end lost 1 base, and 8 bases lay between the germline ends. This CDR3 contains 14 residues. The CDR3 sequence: CASSYRGGNTEAFF. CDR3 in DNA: TGTGCCAGCAGTTACAGGGGTGGGAACACTGAAGCTTTCTTT.

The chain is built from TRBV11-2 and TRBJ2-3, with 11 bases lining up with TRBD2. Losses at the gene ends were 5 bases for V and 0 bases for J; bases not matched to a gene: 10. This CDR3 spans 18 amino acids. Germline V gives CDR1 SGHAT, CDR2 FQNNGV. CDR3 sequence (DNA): TGTGCCAGCAGCGGATCCCTAGCGGGGGGACCTAGCACAGATACGCAGTATTTT. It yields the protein CASSGSLAGGPSTDTQYF. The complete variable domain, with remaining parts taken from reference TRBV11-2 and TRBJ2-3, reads EAGVAQSPRYKIIEKRQSVAFWCNPISGHATLYWYQQILGQGPKLLIQFQNNGVVDDSQLPKDRFSAERLKGVDSTLKIQPAKLEDSAVYLCASSGSLAGGPSTDTQYFGPGTRLTVL.

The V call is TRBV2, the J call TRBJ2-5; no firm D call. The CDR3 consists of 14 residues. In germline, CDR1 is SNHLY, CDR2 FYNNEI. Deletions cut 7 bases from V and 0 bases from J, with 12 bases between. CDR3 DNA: TGTGCCAGCACGGAAGACACCTACCAAGAGACCCAGTACTTC. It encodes CASTEDTYQETQYF.

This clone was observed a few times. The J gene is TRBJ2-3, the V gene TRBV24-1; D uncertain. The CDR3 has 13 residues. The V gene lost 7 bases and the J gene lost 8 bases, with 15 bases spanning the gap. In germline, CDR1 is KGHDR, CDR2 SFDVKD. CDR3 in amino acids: CATSLSSSFTQYF. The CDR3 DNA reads TGTGCCACCAGCCTTTCCTCTTCCTTTACGCAGTATTTT.